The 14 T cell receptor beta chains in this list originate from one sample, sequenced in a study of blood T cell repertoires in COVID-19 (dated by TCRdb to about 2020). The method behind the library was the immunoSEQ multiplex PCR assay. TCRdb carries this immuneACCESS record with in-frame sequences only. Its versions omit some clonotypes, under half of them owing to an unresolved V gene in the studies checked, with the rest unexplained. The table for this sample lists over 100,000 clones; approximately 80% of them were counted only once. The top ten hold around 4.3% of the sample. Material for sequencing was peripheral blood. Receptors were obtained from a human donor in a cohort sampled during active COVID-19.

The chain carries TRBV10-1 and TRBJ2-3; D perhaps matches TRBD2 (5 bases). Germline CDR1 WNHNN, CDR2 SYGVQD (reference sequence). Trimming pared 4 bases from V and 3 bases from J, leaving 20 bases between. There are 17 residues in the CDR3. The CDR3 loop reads CASSGGGWSPPTDTQYF. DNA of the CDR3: TGCGCCAGCAGTGGTGGCGGGTGGTCCCCTCCTACAGATACGCAGTATTTT.

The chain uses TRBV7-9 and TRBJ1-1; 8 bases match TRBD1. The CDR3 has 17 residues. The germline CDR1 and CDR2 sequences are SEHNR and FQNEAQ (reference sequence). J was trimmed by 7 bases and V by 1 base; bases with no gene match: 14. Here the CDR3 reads CASSLVGTGVSTGEAFF. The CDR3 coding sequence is TGTGCCAGCAGCTTAGTTGGGACAGGCGTTAGCACCGGTGAAGCTTTCTTT.

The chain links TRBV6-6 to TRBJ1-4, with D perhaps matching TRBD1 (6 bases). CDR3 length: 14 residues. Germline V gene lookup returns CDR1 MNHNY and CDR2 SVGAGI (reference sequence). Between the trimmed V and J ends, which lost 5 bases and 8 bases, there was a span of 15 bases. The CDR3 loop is CASSQQGLGEKLFF. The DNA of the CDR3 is TGTGCCAGCAGTCAACAGGGCCTGGGGGAAAAACTGTTTTTT.

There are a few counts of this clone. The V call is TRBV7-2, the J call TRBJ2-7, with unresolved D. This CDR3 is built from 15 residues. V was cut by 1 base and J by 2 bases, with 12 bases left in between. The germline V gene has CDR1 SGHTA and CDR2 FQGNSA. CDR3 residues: CASSLVGVATYEQYF. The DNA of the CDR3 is TGTGCCAGCAGCTTAGTTGGTGTGGCCACCTACGAGCAGTACTTC.

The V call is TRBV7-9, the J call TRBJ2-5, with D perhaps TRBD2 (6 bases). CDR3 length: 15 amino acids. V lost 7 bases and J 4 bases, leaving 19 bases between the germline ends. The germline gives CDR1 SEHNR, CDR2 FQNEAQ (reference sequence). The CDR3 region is CASTSWRGLGETQYF. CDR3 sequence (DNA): TGTGCCAGCACCTCCTGGAGGGGTCTCGGAGAGACCCAGTACTTC.

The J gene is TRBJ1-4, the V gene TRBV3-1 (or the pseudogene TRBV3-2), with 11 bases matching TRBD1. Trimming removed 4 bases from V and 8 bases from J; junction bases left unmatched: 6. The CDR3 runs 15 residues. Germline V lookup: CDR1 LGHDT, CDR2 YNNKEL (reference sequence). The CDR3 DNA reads TGTGCCAGCAGCCCTTACCGGACAGGGGGCGAAAAACTGTTTTTT. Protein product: CASSPYRTGGEKLFF.

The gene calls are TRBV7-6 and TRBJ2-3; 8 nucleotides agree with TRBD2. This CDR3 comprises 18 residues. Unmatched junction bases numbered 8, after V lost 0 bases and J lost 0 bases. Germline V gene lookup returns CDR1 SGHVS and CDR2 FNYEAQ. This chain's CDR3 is CASSLALISGGSTDTQYF. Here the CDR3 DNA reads TGTGCCAGCAGCTTAGCGCTCATAAGCGGGGGAAGCACAGATACGCAGTATTTT.

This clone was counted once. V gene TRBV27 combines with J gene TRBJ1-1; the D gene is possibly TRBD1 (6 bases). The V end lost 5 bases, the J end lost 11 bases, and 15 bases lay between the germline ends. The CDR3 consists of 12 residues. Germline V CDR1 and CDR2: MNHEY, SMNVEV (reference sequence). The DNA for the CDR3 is TGTGCCAGCAGTCCGCTTCAGGGGCGCGCTTTCTTT. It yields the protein CASSPLQGRAFF.

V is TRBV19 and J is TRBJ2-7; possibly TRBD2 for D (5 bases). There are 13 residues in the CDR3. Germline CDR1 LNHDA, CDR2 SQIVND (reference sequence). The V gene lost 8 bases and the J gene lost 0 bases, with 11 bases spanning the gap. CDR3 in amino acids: CASRRLGSYEQYF. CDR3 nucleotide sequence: TGTGCCAGTCGGAGGTTAGGCTCCTACGAGCAGTACTTC.

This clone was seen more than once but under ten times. The CDR3 bases are TGTGCCAGCAGCCAAGACCCAGGAAGAAACATTCAGTACTTC. It is translated as CASSQDPGRNIQYF. The V gene is TRBV3-1 (or the pseudogene TRBV3-2), the J gene TRBJ2-4; the D is unclear. This CDR3 comprises 14 residues. The V and J ends lost 0 bases and 6 bases respectively, with 9 bases between them. CDR1 and CDR2 from the germline V gene are LGHDT and YNNKEL (reference sequence).

The CDR3 loop is CASSVEGSGLGEQYF. DNA for the CDR3: TGTGCCAGCAGCGTAGAGGGTAGCGGGCTGGGAGAGCAGTACTTC. The V gene is TRBV9, the J gene TRBJ2-7; 7 bases are a match to TRBD2. J lost 7 bases, V lost 0 bases, and 10 bases had no gene match. The CDR3 contains 15 residues. From germline, CDR1 is SGDLS and CDR2 YYNGEE.

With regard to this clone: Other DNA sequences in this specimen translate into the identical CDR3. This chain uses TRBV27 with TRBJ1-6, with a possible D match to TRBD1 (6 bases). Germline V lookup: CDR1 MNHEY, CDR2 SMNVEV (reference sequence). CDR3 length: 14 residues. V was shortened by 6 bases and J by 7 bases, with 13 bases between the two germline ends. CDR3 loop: CASRPDRRNSPLHF. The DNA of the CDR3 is TGTGCCAGCAGGCCGGACAGACGGAATTCACCCCTCCACTTT.

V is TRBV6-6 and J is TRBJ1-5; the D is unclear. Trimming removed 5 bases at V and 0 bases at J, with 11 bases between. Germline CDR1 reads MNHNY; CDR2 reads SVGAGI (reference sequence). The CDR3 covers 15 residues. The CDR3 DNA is TGTGCCAGCAGTCGCAGTATTGATAGCAATCAGCCCCAGCATTTT. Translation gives CASSRSIDSNQPQHF.

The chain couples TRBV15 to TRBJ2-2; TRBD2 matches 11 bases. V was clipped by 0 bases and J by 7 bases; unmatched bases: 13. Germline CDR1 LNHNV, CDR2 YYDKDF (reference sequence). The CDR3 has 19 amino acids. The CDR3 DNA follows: TGTGCCACCAGCAGAGAGTGGCGTAGCGGGGGGGCAGGTCACGGGGAGCTGTTTTTT. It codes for CATSREWRSGGAGHGELFF.